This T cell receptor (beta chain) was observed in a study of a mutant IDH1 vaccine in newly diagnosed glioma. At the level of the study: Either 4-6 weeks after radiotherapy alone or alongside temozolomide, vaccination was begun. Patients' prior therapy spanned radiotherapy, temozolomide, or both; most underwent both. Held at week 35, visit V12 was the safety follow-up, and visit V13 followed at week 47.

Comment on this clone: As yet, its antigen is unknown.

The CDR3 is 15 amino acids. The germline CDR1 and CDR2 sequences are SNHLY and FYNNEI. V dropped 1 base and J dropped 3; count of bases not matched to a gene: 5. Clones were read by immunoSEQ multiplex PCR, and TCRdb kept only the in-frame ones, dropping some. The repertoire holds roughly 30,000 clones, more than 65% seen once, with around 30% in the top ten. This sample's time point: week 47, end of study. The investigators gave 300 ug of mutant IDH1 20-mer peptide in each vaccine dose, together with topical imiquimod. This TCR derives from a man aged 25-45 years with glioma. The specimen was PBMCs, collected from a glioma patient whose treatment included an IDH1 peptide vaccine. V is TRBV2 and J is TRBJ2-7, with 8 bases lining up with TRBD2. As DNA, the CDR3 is TGTGCCAGCAGTGAAGATAGGCTAGCGGGCTACGAGCAGTACTTC. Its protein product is CASSEDRLAGYEQYF.